These T cell receptor beta chains were read from a single sample in a study of blood T cell repertoires in acute mononucleosis. This table comes from immunoSEQ multiplex PCR, and its TCRdb copy is limited to in-frame clones, with some not included. The sample holds 6,000 to 8,500 clones, less than 30% seen once. The starting material was EBV YVL epitope tetramer+ CD8+ T cells sorted from PBMCs, obtained during acute infectious mononucleosis. All receptors come from a woman under 30 with infectious mononucleosis caused by EBV. Both conserved end residues are part of each CDR3. Each record gives: CDR3 protein, V gene, J gene.

CDR3: CSVAGEDNEQFF
V: TRBV29-1
J: TRBJ2-1

CDR3: CASSLDPTGYNEQFF
V: TRBV7-6
J: TRBJ2-1

CDR3: CASMRELAGEETQYF
V: TRBV11-2
J: TRBJ2-5

CDR3: CASSVIDTQYF
V: TRBV11-2
J: TRBJ2-3

CDR3: CASSPVNYEQYF
V: TRBV4-2
J: TRBJ2-7

CDR3: CASSPPGQGISYEQYF
V: TRBV11-1
J: TRBJ2-7

CDR3: CSAVAGANSEQFF
V: TRBV29-1
J: TRBJ2-1

CDR3: CASSSRTATYEQYF
V: TRBV6-1
J: TRBJ2-7

CDR3: CASSPGQVWGEKLFF
V: TRBV11-3
J: TRBJ1-4

CDR3: CAIRQFTGSGETQYF
V: TRBV6-5
J: TRBJ2-5

CDR3: CASSRLAGRRETQYF
V: TRBV25-1
J: TRBJ2-5

CDR3: CASSPLTGELFF
V: TRBV6-5
J: TRBJ2-2

CDR3: CAWADNDGYNEQFF
V: TRBV19
J: TRBJ2-1

CDR3: CASSDQGEGGYTF
V: TRBV6-4
J: TRBJ1-2

CDR3: CASSLVARDYGYTF
V: TRBV11-2
J: TRBJ1-2

CDR3: CASRKGEVGSFEQYF
V: TRBV27
J: TRBJ2-7

CDR3: CASSDWTSGRASDEQFF
V: TRBV27
J: TRBJ2-1

CDR3: CASRPLLGGAMEFF
V: TRBV6-5
J: TRBJ2-1

CDR3: CSVGQARYNEQFF
V: TRBV29-1
J: TRBJ2-1

CDR3: CASSAGQTYEQYF
V: TRBV7-6
J: TRBJ2-7

CDR3: CASSPDPGLAGGKYF
V: TRBV9
J: TRBJ2-7

CDR3: CASSFTRAGDNEQFF
V: TRBV7-6
J: TRBJ2-1

CDR3: CASRPVGGDYEQYF
V: TRBV6-5
J: TRBJ2-7

CDR3: CASSSTYPGSVGETQYF
V: TRBV25-1
J: TRBJ2-5

CDR3: CASSLTSGSGDTQYF
V: TRBV7-6
J: TRBJ2-3

CDR3: CASSSSEPNTEAFF
V: TRBV10-3
J: TRBJ1-1

CDR3: CASSLDGDNEQFF
V: TRBV11-2
J: TRBJ2-1

CDR3: CASSTYRELEQYF
V: TRBV7-3
J: -

CDR3: CASSLRGGGYEQYF
V: TRBV13
J: TRBJ2-7

CDR3: CASSPTRAGDTEAFF
V: TRBV5-4
J: TRBJ1-1

CDR3: CASGGNEQFF
V: TRBV6-1
J: TRBJ2-1

CDR3: CAQSPFLGYEQYF
V: TRBV23-1
J: TRBJ2-7

CDR3: CASSLARTGGEVGYEQYF
V: TRBV7-6
J: TRBJ2-7

CDR3: CASSLAGGGTETQYF
V: TRBV6-5
J: TRBJ2-5

CDR3: CASGSSHEQYF
V: TRBV7-2
J: TRBJ2-7

CDR3: CASSLYSDTQYF
V: TRBV25-1
J: TRBJ2-3

CDR3: CASSDSPLAGQETQYF
V: TRBV27
J: TRBJ2-5

CDR3: CASRPLLGGAMEQFF
V: TRBV7-2
J: TRBJ2-1

CDR3: CASSYRAGGSDEQFF
V: TRBV6-6
J: TRBJ2-1

CDR3: CASSTYSGRATEQYF
V: TRBV2
J: TRBJ2-7

CDR3: CASSLAGPSSYEQYF
V: TRBV21-1
J: TRBJ2-7

CDR3: CASSWTSGRASEQYF
V: TRBV27
J: TRBJ2-7

CDR3: CASSSSNSWLGISEQFF
V: TRBV13
J: TRBJ2-1

CDR3: CASTDLAGGLTDTQYF
V: TRBV13
J: TRBJ2-3

CDR3: CASKRGLAGNYEQYF
V: TRBV11-2
J: TRBJ2-7

CDR3: CASSPGIAGGYEQYF
V: TRBV6-1
J: TRBJ2-7

CDR3: CASSFLTGSAETQYF
V: TRBV10-3
J: TRBJ2-5

CDR3: CASSLLAGEQETQYF
V: TRBV6-5
J: TRBJ2-5

CDR3: CASRLAGQETQYF
V: TRBV19
J: TRBJ2-5

CDR3: CASSQVEQGYSYEQYF
V: TRBV4-2
J: TRBJ2-7

CDR3: CASSSDVSFFGTQYF
V: TRBV6-5
J: TRBJ2-5

CDR3: CASSDYLTPYNEQFF
V: TRBV10-3
J: TRBJ2-1

CDR3: CASSDFETQYF
V: TRBV10-3
J: TRBJ2-5

CDR3: CASSEQANEQFF
V: TRBV7-2
J: TRBJ2-1